Listed below are T cell receptor beta chains from one sample, sequenced in a study of blood T cells in healthy people across ages. Each CDR3 protein gets one entry after TCRdb re-called the 5' RACE reads with MiXCR. The table has around 500,000 distinct CDR3 sequences, 25% to 35% seen once. The same specimen was also included in a second study, on T cells of mothers and their children.

Sequenced material: blood. These receptors were taken from a boy aged 2-9 years in good health. Both conserved end residues are part of each CDR3.

v_call	j_call	cdr3_length	cdr3_aa
TRBV18	TRBJ2-5	15	CASSPPTERGETQYF
TRBV3-1	TRBJ2-7	14	CASSLTGTAAEQYF
TRBV29-1	TRBJ1-2	15	CSVDAHRLGPIGYTF
TRBV21-1	TRBJ2-7	13	CASSINRGYEQYF
TRBV3-1	TRBJ2-7	17	CASSQAAGTLGSYEQYF
TRBV23-1	TRBJ2-1	13	CASSHSAANEQFF
TRBV5-1	TRBJ1-1	15	CASHTVTGANTEAFF
TRBV27	TRBJ2-7	15	CASSLRQGMRSEQYF
TRBV11-2	TRBJ2-3	16	CASSIIAGGPTDTQYF
TRBV12-3/TRBV12-4	TRBJ2-1	13	CASNIGGTTEQFF
TRBV5-1	TRBJ2-3	15	CASSLVPGGTDTQYF
TRBV19	TRBJ1-1	14	CASSIGGGNTEAFF
TRBV9	TRBJ2-2	15	CASSVDGGGAGELFF
TRBV2	TRBJ2-5	18	CASSFAGQGARGQETQYF
TRBV10-3	TRBJ1-2	11	CAIRDREDYTF
TRBV12-5	TRBJ2-1	12	CASGPIVNEQFF
TRBV12-3/TRBV12-4	TRBJ1-6	19	CASSPGTGGTSSYNSPLHF
TRBV12-3/TRBV12-4	TRBJ2-5	16	CASRPSGLQHEETQYF
TRBV24-1	TRBJ2-2	13	CATSTGDPGELFF
TRBV29-1	TRBJ2-1	11	CSVRFGNEQFF
TRBV19	TRBJ2-2	15	CASSRISTFSGELFF
TRBV9	TRBJ2-1	15	CASSQSTSGSIEQFF
TRBV7-2	TRBJ2-7	14	CVSSLNTGGREQYF
TRBV12-3/TRBV12-4	.	14	CASSLGPPPYEQYF
TRBV11-2	TRBJ2-1	16	CASSYGDRSPYNEQFF
TRBV11-1	TRBJ1-1	12	CASSRVGSEAFF
TRBV29-1	TRBJ2-3	16	CSVERRLAGSTDTQYF
TRBV5-6	TRBJ2-1	16	CASSRTGAGLNNEQFF
TRBV9	TRBJ2-5	15	CASSVGWGKGETQYF
TRBV6-5	TRBJ1-2	17	CASSYSGRVTQNYGYTF
TRBV27	TRBJ1-2	15	CASSLNSLTNYGYTF
TRBV20-1	TRBJ1-6	14	CSASRGQVNSPLHF
TRBV20-1	TRBJ1-2	13	CSASGTADSGYTF
TRBV29-1	TRBJ2-7	13	CSVVGIRTYEQYF
TRBV7-2	TRBJ1-1	15	CASSLVPGPNTEAFF
TRBV28	.	14	CASCSGGAHNEQFF
TRBV12-3/TRBV12-4	TRBJ1-2	13	CASSGQVVSGYTF
TRBV5-6	TRBJ1-1	13	CASRTGGWTEAFF
TRBV2	TRBJ1-1	13	CASRVGGNTEAFF
TRBV21-1	TRBJ1-3	16	CASSNKDRGRGNTIYF
TRBV20-1	TRBJ1-3	13	CSASYSTGNTIYF
TRBV12-3/TRBV12-4	TRBJ2-7	15	CASSLVGGSSYEQYF
TRBV5-1	TRBJ2-5	15	CASRPSTGSQETQYF
TRBV3-1	TRBJ2-5	17	CASSQDVREGSQETQYF
TRBV12-3/TRBV12-4	TRBJ1-4	12	CASSLGPGKLFF
TRBV27	TRBJ2-7	15	CASSPLQGSSYEQYF
TRBV6-2/TRBV6-3	TRBJ2-7	14	CASRKRTGSYEQYF
TRBV7-9	TRBJ1-2	15	CASSSGTGPNYGYTF
TRBV2	TRBJ1-4	15	CASSLGIGTAEKLFF
TRBV20-1	TRBJ1-2	12	CSAVGGSYGYTF
TRBV5-5	.	12	CASSLKWREQFF
TRBV12-3/TRBV12-4	TRBJ2-6	18	CASSLRLWGSSGANVLTF
TRBV29-1	TRBJ1-4	14	CSVPGTTTNEKLFF
TRBV25-1	.	13	CASSRGAPYEQYF
TRBV7-2	TRBJ2-7	16	CASSLRTSGNSYEQYF
TRBV6-5	.	15	CASSRGGQEDNEQFF
TRBV27	TRBJ2-1	15	CASSLPGARVNDQFF